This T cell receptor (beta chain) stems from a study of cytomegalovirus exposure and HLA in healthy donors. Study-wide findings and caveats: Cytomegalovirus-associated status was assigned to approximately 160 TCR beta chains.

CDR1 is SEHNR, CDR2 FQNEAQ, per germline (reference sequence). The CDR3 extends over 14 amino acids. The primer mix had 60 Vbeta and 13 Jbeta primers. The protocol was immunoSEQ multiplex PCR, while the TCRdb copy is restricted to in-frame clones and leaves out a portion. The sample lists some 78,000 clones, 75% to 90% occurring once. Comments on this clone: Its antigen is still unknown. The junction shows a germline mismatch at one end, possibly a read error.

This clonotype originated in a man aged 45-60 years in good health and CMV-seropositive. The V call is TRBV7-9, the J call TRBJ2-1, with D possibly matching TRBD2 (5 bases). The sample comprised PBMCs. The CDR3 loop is CSSSLSGINNEQFF. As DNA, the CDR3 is TGTTCCAGCAGCTTGTCGGGAATAAACAATGAGCAGTTCTTC. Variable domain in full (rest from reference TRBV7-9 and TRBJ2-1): DTGVSQNPRHKITKRGQNVTFRCDPISEHNRLYWYRQTLGQGPEFLTYFQNEAQLEKSRLLSDRFSAERPKGSFSTLEIQRTEQGDSAMYLCSSSLSGINNEQFFGPGTRLTVL.